The 3 T cell receptor beta chains below were found in one sample sequenced in a study of blood T cell repertoires in COVID-19. The method was immunoSEQ multiplex PCR; TCRdb's version includes in-frame clones alone and lacks a portion of them. Among about 190,000 clones, 70% to 85% were seen once, and the ten largest hold under 15%. Sequencing used peripheral blood. The source of these receptors is a woman in her 50s with acute or convalescent COVID-19.

V and J are TRBV19 and TRBJ1-1; no firm D call. The germline V gene has CDR1 LNHDA and CDR2 SQIVND (reference sequence). The V and J ends lost 5 bases and 4 bases respectively, with 11 bases between them. The CDR3 is 13 amino acids. The CDR3 nucleotides read TGTGCCAGTAGTGTAGGTAAGAGCACTGAAGCTTTCTTT. It translates to CASSVGKSTEAFF.

This chain links TRBV7-6 with TRBJ2-1, with TRBD1 matching over 10 bases. This CDR3 spans 16 amino acids. Germline CDR1 SGHVS, CDR2 FNYEAQ. The trim removed 5 bases at V and 8 bases at J, leaving 12 bases unmatched. The CDR3 sequence is CASSMRGRQGAHEQFF. CDR3 nucleotide sequence: TGTGCCAGCAGCATGCGGGGAAGACAGGGGGCCCATGAGCAGTTCTTC.

The chain joins TRBV18 to TRBJ1-4, with 8 bases aligning to TRBD1. CDR1 is KGHSH and CDR2 is LQKENI in the germline V gene. Trimming cost V 11 bases and J 5 bases; bases outside gene matches: 10. The CDR3 covers 14 residues. The CDR3 DNA reads TGTGCCGTTAAAACCGGGACAGGAAATGAAAAACTGTTTTTT. Translated: CAVKTGTGNEKLFF.